This passage covers 11 T cell receptor beta chains from one sample sequenced in a study of blood T cell repertoires in COVID-19. Data came from immunoSEQ multiplex PCR; TCRdb stores just in-frame clones and leaves some out. The sample lists some 150,000 clones; approximately 80% were seen once. Sequencing was performed on peripheral blood. These receptors all come from a woman in her 70s with COVID-19, enrolled during active disease.

The J gene is TRBJ2-5, the V gene TRBV10-3; D remains ambiguous. Trimming pared 4 bases from V and 0 bases from J, leaving 3 bases between. CDR1 and CDR2 from the germline V gene are ENHRY and SYGVKD. CDR3 length: 12 residues. For the CDR3, the DNA is TGTGCCATCAGTGTAAACCAAGAGACCCAGTACTTC. Its protein is CAISVNQETQYF.

V gene TRBV24-1 combines with J gene TRBJ2-1; 9 positions match TRBD2. V shed 5 bases, J shed 2 bases, and the junction held 3 bases outside the gene matches. The CDR3 has 15 residues. Germline assignment: CDR1 KGHDR and CDR2 SFDVKD. The CDR3 coding sequence is TGTGCCACCAGTGGGAGCGGGGGGACCTACAATGAGCAGTTCTTC. Its protein is CATSGSGGTYNEQFF.

The rearrangement joins TRBV11-3 to TRBJ2-3; 7 bases align to TRBD2. J was trimmed by 3 bases and V by 5 bases; bases with no gene match: 2. CDR3 length: 13 residues. Germline V gene sequence: CDR1 SGHNT, CDR2 YENEEA. The CDR3 coding sequence is TGTGCCAGCAGCCCACTAGCGACAGATACGCAGTATTTT. It encodes CASSPLATDTQYF. The full variable domain, in which reference TRBV11-3 and TRBJ2-3 provide the parts outside the CDR3, is EAGVVQSPRYKIIEKKQPVAFWCNPISGHNTLYWYLQNLGQGPELLIRYENEEAVDDSQLPKDRFSAERLKGVDSTLKIQPAELGDSAVYLCASSPLATDTQYFGPGTRLTVL.

The V gene is TRBV6-6, the J gene TRBJ1-2; D is unclear. Deletions cut 6 bases from V and 6 bases from J, with 14 bases between. There are 13 residues in the CDR3. CDR1 and CDR2 from the germline V gene are MNHNY and SVGAGI (reference sequence). The CDR3 protein is CASRPSRVDGYTF. CDR3 DNA: TGTGCCAGCAGGCCCTCCCGGGTTGATGGCTACACCTTC.

The V gene is TRBV3-1 (or the pseudogene TRBV3-2), the J gene TRBJ2-7; 12 bases are a match to TRBD2. This CDR3 contains 16 residues. Germline loops: CDR1 LGHDT, CDR2 YNNKEL (reference sequence). The V and J ends lost 2 bases and 3 bases, in that order; junction bases with no gene match: 5. DNA for the CDR3: TGTGCCAGCAGCCAACTTGCTAGCGGGAGGGACTACGAGCAGTACTTC. Its protein product is CASSQLASGRDYEQYF.

This CDR3 reads CAWQQGSGNTEAFF. CDR3 bases: TGTGCCTGGCAACAGGGGAGCGGTAACACTGAAGCTTTCTTT. V is TRBV30 and J is TRBJ1-1; 7 positions agree with TRBD1. Germline V gives CDR1 GTSNPN, CDR2 SVGIG (reference sequence). The CDR3 length is 14 residues. Losses at the gene ends were 5 bases for V and 2 bases for J; bases not matched to a gene: 8.

The chain carries TRBV6-5 and TRBJ2-3; 7 positions agree with TRBD2. Trimming at V came to 6 bases and at J to 4 bases, leaving 7 bases not matched to a gene. From germline, CDR1 is MNHEY and CDR2 SVGAGI. The CDR3 is 14 residues long. CDR3 protein: CASRRGDSADTQYF. CDR3 DNA sequence: TGTGCCAGCAGACGGGGGGATTCTGCAGATACGCAGTATTTT.

The V gene is TRBV4-1, the J gene TRBJ2-7, with D perhaps matching TRBD1 (6 bases). Germline assignment: CDR1 MGHRA and CDR2 YSYEKL. The germline V and J ends were trimmed by 0 bases and 6 bases, with 21 bases remaining between them. This CDR3 has 17 residues. CDR3 bases: TGCGCCAGCAGCCAAGATGACACCAGGGGTCCTCGCGGCGAGCAGTACTTC. It encodes CASSQDDTRGPRGEQYF.

The rearrangement uses TRBV6-2 or TRBV6-3 and TRBJ2-5, with TRBD2 identical over 7 bases. CDR3 size: 18 residues. Unmatched junction bases numbered 17, after V lost 5 bases and J lost 2 bases. The germline CDR1 and CDR2 sequences are MNHEY and SVGEGT. Here the CDR3 reads CASSGGLASGYGQETQYF. CDR3 nucleotide sequence: TGTGCCAGCAGTGGGGGTTTGGCTAGCGGATATGGGCAAGAGACCCAGTACTTC.

This chain uses TRBV28 with TRBJ2-7; 8 bases align to TRBD2. Germline trimming cut 6 bases from V and 1 base from J; bases unmatched to any gene: 5. Germline assignment: CDR1 MDHEN and CDR2 SYDVKM. CDR3 length: 14 amino acids. DNA of the CDR3: TGTGCCAGCAGAAGAGCGGGAGTATCCTACGAGCAGTACTTC. This encodes CASRRAGVSYEQYF.

The chain employs TRBV5-1 and TRBJ1-6; D not resolved. Germline CDR1 SGHRS, CDR2 YFSETQ. The CDR3 length is 16 residues. V dropped 0 bases and J dropped 6 bases, with 13 bases sitting between them. The CDR3 DNA follows: TGCGCCAGCAGCTTGGGGTCGAACTTGTTTAATTCACCCCTCCACTTT. Translation: CASSLGSNLFNSPLHF. The full variable domain, its missing parts supplied by reference TRBV5-1 and TRBJ1-6, is KAGVTQTPRYLIKTRGQQVTLSCSPISGHRSVSWYQQTPGQGLQFLFEYFSETQRNKGNFPGRFSGRQFSNSRSEMNVSTLELGDSALYLCASSLGSNLFNSPLHFGNGTRLTVT.